The 4 T cell receptor beta chains below come from one sample, sequenced in a study of cytomegalovirus exposure and HLA in healthy donors. Primers: 60 Vbeta forward and 13 Jbeta reverse. Method: immunoSEQ multiplex PCR; TCRdb's copy keeps in-frame clones and lacks some. Of tens of thousands of clones listed, roughly 80% are singletons. Material for sequencing was PBMCs. The receptors stem from a woman in her 30s in good health and CMV-seronegative.

The V call is TRBV4-1, the J call TRBJ1-1; 8 nucleotides line up with TRBD1. J gave up 6 bases and V 1 base, and 13 bases lay outside the gene matches. The V gene's germline CDR1 is MGHRA and CDR2 YSYEKL. The CDR3 totals 17 residues. CDR3 residues: CASSQVVSPGQDPEAFF. CDR3 nucleotides: TGCGCCAGCAGCCAAGTCGTATCGCCGGGACAGGACCCTGAAGCTTTCTTT.

The chain carries TRBV4-1 and TRBJ2-7; 13 nucleotides line up with TRBD2. CDR1 is MGHRA, CDR2 YSYEKL, per germline. The V segment lost 0 bases and the J segment 4 bases; nucleotides outside the gene matches: 3. The CDR3 is made up of 16 amino acids. CDR3 region: CASSQDRTSGGYEQYF. CDR3 DNA: TGCGCCAGCAGCCAAGATAGGACTAGCGGGGGATACGAGCAGTACTTC.

V gene TRBV30 combines with J gene TRBJ2-7, with a tentative D call TRBD1 (7 bases). Per the germline V gene, CDR1 is GTSNPN and CDR2 is SVGIG (reference sequence). The CDR3 covers 14 residues. V was cut by 0 bases and J by 3 bases, with 12 bases left in between. This CDR3 is CAWSVGQGGYEQYF. The CDR3 nucleotides are TGTGCCTGGAGTGTGGGGCAGGGGGGCTACGAGCAGTACTTC. The full variable domain, completed using reference TRBV30 and TRBJ2-7, is SQTIHQWPATLVQPVGSPLSLECTVEGTSNPNLYWYRQAAGRGLQLLFYSVGIGQISSEVPQNLSASRPQDRQFILSSKKLLLSDSGFYLCAWSVGQGGYEQYFGPGTRLTVT.

This sequence joins TRBV2 and TRBJ2-1; 12 nucleotides match TRBD2. CDR1 is SNHLY and CDR2 is FYNNEI in the germline V gene. This CDR3 region has 15 residues. After removal of 5 bases from V and 9 bases from J, the junction contained 8 bases not matched to a gene. The CDR3 region has the DNA TGTGCCAGCAGTACCCTAGCGGGGGGGCCGAGTGAGCAGTTCTTC. Translated, it gives CASSTLAGGPSEQFF. Complete variable domain (other parts from reference TRBV2 and TRBJ2-1): EPEVTQTPSHQVTQMGQEVILRCVPISNHLYFYWYRQILGQKVEFLVSFYNNEISEKSEIFDDQFSVERPDGSNFTLKIRSTKLEDSAMYFCASSTLAGGPSEQFFGPGTRLTVL.